The 27 T cell receptor beta chains below come from one sample, sequenced in a study of CD8 T cells in ankylosing spondylitis. Each CDR3 protein is one row after TCRdb ran MiXCR on the 5' RACE reads. The sample records under 200,000 distinct CDR3 sequences, roughly 11% being singletons. Sequencing input: blood, either unsorted or a sorted T cell fraction (not recorded which). These receptors were obtained from a male donor with ankylosing spondylitis or in good health (not recorded which).

The chain is built from TRBV5-1 and TRBJ1-5; tentative D call: TRBD1 (5 bases). Germline CDR1 SGHRS, CDR2 YFSETQ. V was cut by 2 bases and J by 4 bases, with 7 bases left in between. This CDR3 has 13 amino acids. The CDR3 sequence is CASSLGENQPQHF. CDR3 bases: TGCGCCAGCAGCTTAGGGGAGAATCAGCCCCAGCATTTT.

V gene TRBV28 combines with J gene TRBJ2-3, with 9 bases fitting TRBD2. This CDR3 region has 14 residues. The V gene's germline CDR1 is MDHEN and CDR2 SYDVKM. Losses at the gene ends were 8 bases for V and 4 bases for J; bases not matched to a gene: 7. This CDR3 is CASFGAGGPDTQYF. The CDR3 region has the DNA TGTGCCAGCTTTGGGGCGGGGGGGCCAGATACGCAGTATTTT.

This clonotype appeared a few times. The gene calls are TRBV12-5 and TRBJ1-5; 11 nucleotides match TRBD1. CDR3 length equals 21 residues. Germline V lookup: CDR1 LGHNT, CDR2 FRNRAP. V lost 2 bases to trimming and J lost 4 bases; unmatched junction nucleotides: 19. The CDR3 sequence: CASGLSITLGGDRGRNQPQHF. In nucleotides, the CDR3 is TGTGCTAGTGGTTTGTCCATCACATTAGGGGGGGACAGGGGGAGGAATCAGCCCCAGCATTTT.

This rearrangement joins TRBV12-3 or TRBV12-4 to TRBJ2-7; maybe TRBD1 (5 bases). The CDR3 loop spans 15 amino acids. V lost 5 bases, J lost 0 bases, and 14 bases lay in between. Here the CDR3 reads CASSPYSGPSYEQYF. In DNA form, the CDR3 reads TGTGCCAGCAGTCCGTACTCAGGGCCCTCCTACGAGCAGTACTTC.

This clonotype was picked up many times. The gene calls are TRBV12-3 or TRBV12-4 and TRBJ2-5; D tentatively fits TRBD1 or TRBD2 (5 bases each). The CDR3 is made up of 12 amino acids. The V end lost 8 bases, the J end lost 5 bases, and 12 bases lay between the germline ends. CDR3 coding DNA: TGTGCCAGCGATGATTGGGGGGAGACCCAGTACTTC. Residues: CASDDWGETQYF.

Only a few counts were recorded for this clonotype. The V and J genes are TRBV7-9 and TRBJ2-7; the D call may be TRBD1 or TRBD2 (5 bases each). Germline V gene data show CDR1 as SEHNR and CDR2 as FQNEAQ (reference sequence). The ends were cut back, 2 bases at V and 3 bases at J, with 14 bases in the middle. CDR3 length: 15 residues. CDR3 region: CASSLTGTLGYEQYF. CDR3 DNA: TGTGCCAGCAGCTTAACCGGGACCCTGGGCTACGAGCAGTACTTC.

This clonotype occurred many times. The CDR3, as DNA: TGTGCCAGCAGCGGAGAAGGAAGCGGTTCAGATACGCAGTATTTT. Its translation is CASSGEGSGSDTQYF. The chain joins TRBV7-8 to TRBJ2-3; TRBD2 might be the D (5 bases). From germline, CDR1 is SGHVS and CDR2 FQNEAQ. This CDR3 has 15 residues. V was shortened by 5 bases and J by 4 bases, with 16 bases between the two germline ends.

About this clonotype itself: An end of the junction does not agree with germline; a read error may underlie this. The chain carries TRBV12-3 or TRBV12-4 and TRBJ2-5; D is perhaps TRBD2 (5 bases). This CDR3 contains 15 residues. The CDR3 coding sequence is TGTGTCAGCAGCCCTAGGACTTCCTTGCAAGAGACCCAGTACTTC. This encodes CVSSPRTSLQETQYF.

As concerns this clonotype: Being one base from a much bigger clone, this may be a read error. V is TRBV12-3 or TRBV12-4 and J is TRBJ2-5; D is possibly TRBD1 or TRBD2 (5 bases each). The CDR3 has 13 residues. With 5 bases removed from V and 4 bases from J, the gap between germline ends came to 11 bases. CDR3 protein: CASSQGRLETQYF. In nucleotides, the CDR3 is TGTGCCAGCAGTCAGGGACGGCTAGAGACCCAGTACTTC.

This chain joins TRBV3-1 and TRBJ2-5; D remains ambiguous. Trimming stripped 0 bases from V and 2 bases from J, with 7 bases between. The CDR3 length is 14 residues. Germline V gene lookup returns CDR1 LGHDT and CDR2 YNNKEL (reference sequence). CDR3: CASSQDRQQETQYF. The CDR3 nucleotides are TGTGCCAGCAGCCAAGATAGGCAGCAAGAGACCCAGTACTTC.

This clonotype was found many times. This chain connects TRBV20-1 to TRBJ1-5; D is possibly TRBD1 (6 bases). V lost 4 bases, J lost 3 bases, and 13 bases lay in between. This CDR3 contains 14 residues. Germline V gene sequence: CDR1 DFQATT, CDR2 SNEGSKA (reference sequence). This CDR3 is CSAIGQLLNQPQHF. The CDR3 DNA reads TGCAGTGCTATCGGACAGCTCCTCAATCAGCCCCAGCATTTT.

The gene calls are TRBV19 and TRBJ1-1; TRBD1 might be the D (5 bases). The CDR3 is 13 residues long. Germline CDR1 reads LNHDA; CDR2 reads SQIVND (reference sequence). Trimming shortened V by 6 bases and J by 0 bases, and 8 bases separated the two germline ends. The CDR3 DNA reads TGTGCCAGTAGGACGACAGTGAACACTGAAGCTTTCTTT. Translated: CASRTTVNTEAFF.

The chain carries TRBV11-3 and TRBJ2-1, with no clear D. The CDR3 loop spans 13 amino acids. V was cut by 2 bases and J by 3 bases, with 5 bases left in between. Per germline, CDR1 SGHNT and CDR2 YENEEA. CDR3 amino acids: CASSLNLYNEQFF. The DNA of the CDR3 is TGTGCCAGCAGCTTAAACCTCTACAATGAGCAGTTCTTC. The full variable domain, its missing parts supplied by reference TRBV11-3 and TRBJ2-1, is EAGVVQSPRYKIIEKKQPVAFWCNPISGHNTLYWYLQNLGQGPELLIRYENEEAVDDSQLPKDRFSAERLKGVDSTLKIQPAELGDSAVYLCASSLNLYNEQFFGPGTRLTVL.

In its sample, this clonotype was seen many times. The J gene is TRBJ2-2, the V gene TRBV5-5; the D gene could be TRBD1 or TRBD2 (5 bases each). The CDR3 runs to 13 residues. Germline V gene lookup returns CDR1 SGHKS and CDR2 YYEKEE (reference sequence). Trimming shortened V by 2 bases and J by 7 bases, and 9 bases separated the two germline ends. The CDR3 sequence is CASSFRGVGELFF. The CDR3 DNA sequence: TGTGCCAGCAGCTTCCGGGGCGTCGGGGAGCTGTTTTTT.

This clonotype has at least ten counts. The chain uses TRBV6-1 and TRBJ2-1; D could derive from TRBD1 or TRBD2 (6 bases each). Trimming cost V 7 bases and J 9 bases, with 16 bases left between them. CDR3 length equals 13 residues. Germline CDR1 MNHNS, CDR2 SASEGT. The CDR3 region is CASTLRGASEQFF. As DNA, the CDR3 is TGTGCCAGCACCTTAAGGGGGGCGTCTGAGCAGTTCTTC.

V usage is TRBV6-2 or TRBV6-3 and J usage is TRBJ2-5, with D uncertain. The CDR3 has 12 amino acids. Germline V lookup: CDR1 MNHEY, CDR2 SVGEGT. Trimming shortened V by 2 bases and J by 1 base, and 2 bases separated the two germline ends. Here the CDR3 reads CASSYPQETQYF. CDR3 in DNA: TGTGCCAGCAGTTACCCCCAAGAGACCCAGTACTTC.

This clonotype is medium-sized. The chain carries TRBV5-1 and TRBJ2-1; the D call may be TRBD1 or TRBD2 (5 bases each). The germline V gene encodes CDR1 SGHRS and CDR2 YFSETQ. The CDR3 has 15 amino acids. V was shortened by 7 bases and J by 6 bases, with 20 bases between the two germline ends. CDR3 loop: CASADWGRTSNEQFF. The CDR3 bases are TGCGCCAGCGCCGATTGGGGACGGACCTCCAATGAGCAGTTCTTC.

This clonotype was recorded a few times. V is TRBV4-2 and J is TRBJ2-7; 7 bases map to TRBD1. The CDR3 sequence is 16 residues long. The germline gives CDR1 LGHNA, CDR2 YNFKEQ. After removal of 4 bases from V and 3 bases from J, the junction contained 12 bases not matched to a gene. CDR3 DNA: TGTGCCAGCAGCCGGGGGCAGGGGGTGGGCGACTACGAGCAGTACTTC. Its translation is CASSRGQGVGDYEQYF.

This clonotype was seen more than once but under ten times. The rearrangement links TRBV7-9 to TRBJ2-4; 9 bases agree with TRBD1. J gave up 8 bases and V 4 bases, and 3 bases lay outside the gene matches. This CDR3 is built from 13 residues. CDR1 is SEHNR and CDR2 is FQNEAQ in the germline V gene (reference sequence). The chain's CDR3 is CASSSGTGYIQYF. The CDR3 DNA follows: TGTGCCAGCAGCTCCGGGACAGGGTACATTCAGTACTTC.

The table lists this clonotype with a few counts. V and J are TRBV19 and TRBJ1-5, with D uncertain. The germline CDR1 and CDR2 sequences are LNHDA and SQIVND (reference sequence). Trimming removed 6 bases from V and 5 bases from J, with 17 bases in between. This CDR3 contains 15 residues. The CDR3 sequence: CASRQGVVGHQPQHF. CDR3 bases: TGTGCCAGTAGGCAAGGAGTCGTCGGTCATCAGCCCCAGCATTTT.

The chain combines TRBV14 with TRBJ2-1; 8 bases match TRBD2. V gave up 5 bases and J gave up 4 bases; unmatched junction bases: 19. This CDR3 has 19 amino acids. CDR1 SGHDN and CDR2 FVKESK come from the germline V gene. The CDR3 spells CASSTRPETSALRYNEQFF. The CDR3 bases are TGTGCCAGCAGCACGCGCCCCGAGACTAGCGCCCTGCGGTACAATGAGCAGTTCTTC.

V and J are TRBV18 and TRBJ1-6; D uncertain. CDR1 is KGHSH, CDR2 LQKENI, per germline. V was pared by 2 bases and J by 10 bases, with 15 bases between. The CDR3 extends over 15 amino acids. DNA of the CDR3: TGTGCCAGCTCACCAAATGTAGGCTCGGGATCACCCCTCCACTTT. Translating it yields CASSPNVGSGSPLHF. The complete variable domain, with remaining parts taken from reference TRBV18 and TRBJ1-6, reads NAGVMQNPRHLVRRRGQEARLRCSPMKGHSHVYWYRQLPEEGLKFMVYLQKENIIDESGMPKERFSAEFPKEGPSILRIQQVVRGDSAAYFCASSPNVGSGSPLHFGNGTRLTVT.

The sample holds many counts of this clonotype. The chain uses TRBV14 and TRBJ1-1, with D hard to call. Trimming removed 0 bases at V and 7 bases at J, with 9 bases between. Germline V gene sequence: CDR1 SGHDN, CDR2 FVKESK. The CDR3 sequence is 13 residues long. Written as DNA, the CDR3 is TGTGCCAGCAGCCAAGATTGGCAGCTTGAAGCTTTCTTT. This gives the protein CASSQDWQLEAFF.

CDR3 DNA: TGTGCCAGCAGCTCCTCGAGGAGCTCCTACGAGCAGTACTTC. Translation: CASSSSRSSYEQYF. The chain carries TRBV7-9 and TRBJ2-7; D is undetermined. Trimming removed 4 bases from V and 0 bases from J, with 10 bases in between. The germline V gene encodes CDR1 SEHNR and CDR2 FQNEAQ (reference sequence). The CDR3 runs 14 residues.

The V call is TRBV5-1, the J call TRBJ2-5; 8 bases line up with TRBD2. This CDR3 region has 15 residues. The V gene end was trimmed by 1 base and the J gene end by 2 bases; junction bases not matched to a gene: 4. CDR1 is SGHRS and CDR2 is YFSETQ in the germline V gene. CDR3 sequence reads: CASSLTSGPQETQYF. The CDR3, as DNA: TGCGCCAGCAGCTTGACTAGCGGCCCTCAAGAGACCCAGTACTTC. The variable domain in full, with the rest retrieved from reference TRBV5-1 and TRBJ2-5, is KAGVTQTPRYLIKTRGQQVTLSCSPISGHRSVSWYQQTPGQGLQFLFEYFSETQRNKGNFPGRFSGRQFSNSRSEMNVSTLELGDSALYLCASSLTSGPQETQYFGPGTRLLVL.

This chain links TRBV7-9 with TRBJ1-5; 7 nucleotides match TRBD1. Germline V gene lookup returns CDR1 SEHNR and CDR2 FQNEAQ (reference sequence). The CDR3 is made up of 13 amino acids. Germline trimming cut 5 bases from V and 4 bases from J; bases unmatched to any gene: 2. The CDR3 here is CASSATGNQPQHF. CDR3 DNA sequence: TGTGCCAGCAGCGCGACAGGGAATCAGCCCCAGCATTTT.

This clonotype was counted at least ten times. CDR3 sequence reads: CASSQDSARNTEAFF. The CDR3 bases are TGTGCCAGCAGCCAAGATAGCGCCAGGAACACTGAAGCTTTCTTT. J is TRBJ1-1 and V is TRBV14; D is unresolved. The CDR3 extends over 15 amino acids. V lost 0 bases, J lost 1 base, and 9 bases lay in between. The germline gives CDR1 SGHDN, CDR2 FVKESK.